This is a list of T cell receptor beta chains from one sample in a study of graft-versus-host responses after intestinal transplantation. What these receptors recognize is not known. Sequenced by immunoSEQ multiplex PCR; TCRdb stores in-frame clones only, minus some. This table has some 110,000 clones, over 75% appearing once. Sequenced material: unstimulated CD4+ T cells sorted from spleen or lymph node cells, taken before intestinal transplant. The source is a human donor who received an intestinal transplant. Both conserved end residues are part of each CDR3. A D gene is named only where the DNA matches it firmly. Size values are once, few and many counts, or a class for expanded clones, and some rows have none.

j_call | clone_size | d_call | v_call | cdr3_aa | cdr3_nt
TRBJ2-2 | - | TRBD1 | TRBV13 | CASSAGQGDTGELFF | TGTGCCAGCAGCGCGGGACAGGGGGACACCGGGGAGCTGTTTTTT
TRBJ2-5 | - | - | TRBV6-5 | CASRPRGWETQYF | TGTGCCAGCAGGCCCAGGGGCTGGGAGACCCAGTACTTC
TRBJ2-5 | - | - | TRBV9 | CASSVSPQETQYF | TGTGCCAGCAGCGTATCCCCACAAGAGACCCAGTACTTC
TRBJ1-2 | - | TRBD1 | TRBV5-1 | CASSYGQEGFNGYTF | TGCGCCAGCAGTTATGGACAGGAGGGTTTTAATGGCTACACCTTC
TRBJ1-1 | once | - | TRBV19 | CASSVQMNTEAFF | TGTGCCAGTAGTGTGCAGATGAACACTGAAGCTTTCTTT
TRBJ2-1 | - | TRBD1 | TRBV7-6 | CASSPGQGNGNEQFF | TGTGCCAGCAGCCCGGGACAGGGTAACGGCAATGAGCAGTTCTTC
TRBJ2-1 | - | TRBD2 | TRBV7-3 | CASSLPGFAGGPHEQFF | TGTGCCAGCAGCTTACCCGGGTTCGCGGGAGGGCCGCATGAGCAGTTCTTC
TRBJ2-2 | - | TRBD1 | TRBV11-3 | CASSTYRGRTGAGELFF | TGTGCCAGCAGCACCTACAGGGGGAGGACGGGGGCCGGGGAGCTGTTTTTT
TRBJ1-4 | few | TRBD1 | TRBV6-6 | CASSTTGVNEKLFF | TGTGCCAGCAGCACAACAGGGGTTAATGAAAAACTGTTTTTT
TRBJ2-3 | once | - | TRBV2 | CASRRNTDTQYF | TGTGCCAGCAGGAGGAACACAGATACGCAGTATTTT
TRBJ2-6 | - | - | TRBV11-2 | CASSLRQSSGANVLTF | TGTGCCAGCAGCTTGAGGCAAAGCTCTGGGGCCAACGTCCTGACTTTC
TRBJ2-7 | - | TRBD1 | TRBV6-5 | CASSRGQGPTYEQYF | TGTGCCAGCAGTCGTGGACAGGGGCCTACCTACGAGCAGTACTTC
TRBJ2-3 | - | - | TRBV29-1 | CSVGVQAGTQYF | TGCAGCGTTGGTGTGCAAGCAGGTACGCAGTATTTT
TRBJ1-5 | - | - | TRBV5-1 | CASRAGLSNQPQHF | TGCGCCAGCAGGGCAGGCCTTAGCAATCAGCCCCAGCATTTT
TRBJ1-5 | - | - | TRBV6-1 | CASSEFVGKVREPFVDNQPQHF | TGTGCCAGCAGTGAATTTGTCGGCAAAGTGAGGGAACCCTTCGTAGACAATCAGCCCCAGCATTTT
TRBJ2-2 | once | - | TRBV2 | CASSEFTNTGELFF | TGTGCCAGCAGTGAATTCACGAACACCGGGGAGCTGTTTTTT
TRBJ2-3 | - | - | TRBV2 | CASSVVDTQYF | TGTGCCAGCAGTGTCGTGGATACGCAGTATTTT
TRBJ1-2 | - | TRBD1 | TRBV19 | CASSIAHTGTGPLFYGYTF | TGTGCCAGTAGTATAGCCCATACCGGGACAGGGCCACTCTTCTATGGCTACACCTTC
TRBJ2-2 | - | TRBD2 | TRBV6-5 | CATAGTSPGELFF | TGTGCCACGGCCGGGACTAGCCCCGGGGAGCTGTTTTTT
TRBJ2-1 | - | - | TRBV28 | CASSSSSSRTYNEQFF | TGTGCCAGCAGTTCCTCTTCTAGCAGGACGTACAATGAGCAGTTCTTC
TRBJ2-7 | - | TRBD1 | TRBV18 | CASSPSPGTGISYEQYF | TGTGCCAGCTCACCGAGCCCCGGGACAGGGATTTCCTACGAGCAGTACTTC
TRBJ1-6 | - | TRBD1 | TRBV5-1 | CASSLGDRGKSYNSPLHF | TGCGCCAGCAGCTTGGGGGACAGGGGAAAAAGCTATAATTCACCCCTCCACTTT
TRBJ2-1 | - | - | TRBV2 | CASSPLVAVIDEQFF | TGTGCCAGCAGTCCTCTGGTAGCGGTAATCGATGAGCAGTTCTTC
TRBJ2-3 | - | TRBD2 | TRBV18 | CASSPQREGLTDTQYF | TGTGCCAGCTCACCACAAAGGGAGGGGCTCACAGATACGCAGTATTTT
TRBJ1-5 | - | - | TRBV6-1 | CASSDPYSNQPQHF | TGTGCCAGCAGTGATCCCTATAGCAATCAGCCCCAGCATTTT
TRBJ2-7 | - | - | TRBV28 | CAIQGRNEQYF | TGTGCCATACAGGGCAGGAACGAGCAGTACTTC
TRBJ1-6 | - | TRBD1 | TRBV6-4 | CASSDPIGQGKIDSPLHF | TGTGCCAGCAGTGATCCCATTGGACAGGGCAAGATCGATTCACCCCTCCACTTT
TRBJ2-7 | - | - | TRBV10-3 | CAISDVGQTTSYEQYF | TGTGCCATCAGTGATGTAGGACAAACGACCTCCTACGAGCAGTACTTC
TRBJ2-5 | - | TRBD2 | TRBV11-2 | CASSLAGRGETQYF | TGTGCCAGCAGCTTAGCCGGGAGGGGAGAGACCCAGTACTTC
TRBJ1-5 | - | TRBD1 | TRBV6-1 | CASSAGTASNQPQHF | TGTGCCAGCAGCGCCGGGACAGCTAGCAATCAGCCCCAGCATTTT
TRBJ1-1 | - | - | TRBV5-1 | CASSLGGNTEAFF | TGCGCCAGCAGCTTAGGGGGGAACACTGAAGCTTTCTTT
TRBJ1-1 | few | - | TRBV6-5 | CASSYGTGLNTEAFF | TGTGCCAGCAGTTACGGTACAGGGCTGAACACTGAAGCTTTCTTT
TRBJ2-1 | - | - | TRBV18 | CASSPPPGLLYNEQFF | TGTGCCAGCTCACCACCTCCAGGACTACTTTACAATGAGCAGTTCTTC
TRBJ1-4 | few | TRBD1 | TRBV2 | CASSKGQGHEKLFF | TGTGCCAGCAGTAAGGGACAGGGCCATGAAAAACTGTTTTTT
TRBJ2-6 | - | - | TRBV29-1 | CSVEEAGRAYSGANVLTF | TGCAGCGTTGAGGAAGCCGGCAGGGCTTACTCTGGGGCCAACGTCCTGACTTTC
TRBJ1-5 | once | TRBD1 | TRBV6-5 | CASSYTGDVQPQHF | TGTGCCAGCAGTTATACAGGGGATGTTCAGCCCCAGCATTTT
TRBJ1-5 | - | - | TRBV29-1 | CSATQGRNQPQHF | TGCAGCGCCACACAGGGACGCAATCAGCCCCAGCATTTT
TRBJ2-7 | - | TRBD1 | TRBV5-4 | CASSLDRGPYEQYF | TGTGCCAGCAGCTTGGACAGGGGACCCTACGAGCAGTACTTC
TRBJ2-7 | - | - | TRBV9 | CASSPRGGPYEQYF | TGTGCCAGCAGCCCCCGGGGAGGCCCCTACGAGCAGTACTTC
TRBJ2-7 | - | TRBD1 | TRBV5-1 | CASSLDLWDSGGYEQYF | TGCGCCAGCAGCTTGGATTTGTGGGACAGTGGTGGCTACGAGCAGTACTTC
TRBJ1-5 | few | - | TRBV5-8 | CASSLDGQLSNQPQHF | TGTGCCAGCAGCTTGGATGGACAACTTAGCAATCAGCCCCAGCATTTT
TRBJ2-7 | - | TRBD1 | TRBV28 | CASSIGQGSYEQYF | TGTGCCAGCAGCATCGGACAGGGGAGCTACGAGCAGTACTTC
TRBJ2-1 | - | TRBD2 | TRBV10-1 | CASSERLAGHNEQFF | TGCGCCAGCAGTGAACGACTAGCGGGACACAATGAGCAGTTCTTC
TRBJ2-7 | - | TRBD1 | TRBV6-5 | CASSYSAGQGAYEQYF | TGTGCCAGCAGTTACTCGGCGGGACAGGGGGCCTACGAGCAGTACTTC
TRBJ1-2 | - | TRBD1 | TRBV6-1 | CASSRGTGKNYGYTF | TGTGCCAGCAGTAGAGGGACAGGGAAGAACTATGGCTACACCTTC
TRBJ2-3 | - | TRBD1 | TRBV29-1 | CSATGGADTQYF | TGCAGCGCGACAGGGGGCGCAGATACGCAGTATTTT
TRBJ2-7 | - | - | TRBV7-9 | CASSWAGGSEQYF | TGTGCCAGCAGCTGGGCCGGGGGTTCCGAGCAGTACTTC
TRBJ2-5 | - | - | TRBV14 | CASSPRSGGGRETQYF | TGTGCCAGCAGCCCGCGGTCGGGGGGCGGGAGAGAGACCCAGTACTTC
TRBJ2-1 | - | - | TRBV7-9 | CASSLAPTSEQFF | TGTGCCAGCAGCTTGGCGCCGACTAGTGAGCAGTTCTTC
TRBJ2-2 | once | TRBD1 | TRBV2 | CASSSTLGQGANTGELFF | TGTGCCAGCAGCAGCACTCTGGGACAGGGGGCGAACACCGGGGAGCTGTTTTTT
TRBJ2-7 | once | - | TRBV23-1 | CASSQGCRYEQYF | TGCGCCAGCAGTCAAGGGTGCAGGTACGAGCAGTACTTC